The clone carrying this TCR beta chain was found once. The V and J ends lost 5 bases and 6 bases respectively, with 17 bases between them. The CDR3 is 13 residues long. Germline V gives CDR1 SQVTM, CDR2 ANQGSEA. Donors in the study were healthy people who gave bone marrow. Primers included in the PCR were 60 Vbeta and 13 Jbeta primers. The data were produced by immunoSEQ multiplex PCR, yet TCRdb's version contains in-frame clones alone and is incomplete. The sample lists under 150,000 clones; about 81% were seen once. The data belong to a study of cytomegalovirus exposure and HLA in healthy donors. Study-level information: The study's early data release held some 85 million unique TCRs from HLA-typed donors.

The V gene is TRBV29-1, the J gene TRBJ2-7; D is possibly TRBD2 (5 bases). Input material: PBMCs. The TCR sequence derives from a woman between 45 and 60 years old in good health and CMV-seropositive. CDR3 region: CSVNGETLSEQYF. The DNA for the CDR3 is TGCAGCGTTAACGGGGAGACCCTGAGCGAGCAGTACTTC.